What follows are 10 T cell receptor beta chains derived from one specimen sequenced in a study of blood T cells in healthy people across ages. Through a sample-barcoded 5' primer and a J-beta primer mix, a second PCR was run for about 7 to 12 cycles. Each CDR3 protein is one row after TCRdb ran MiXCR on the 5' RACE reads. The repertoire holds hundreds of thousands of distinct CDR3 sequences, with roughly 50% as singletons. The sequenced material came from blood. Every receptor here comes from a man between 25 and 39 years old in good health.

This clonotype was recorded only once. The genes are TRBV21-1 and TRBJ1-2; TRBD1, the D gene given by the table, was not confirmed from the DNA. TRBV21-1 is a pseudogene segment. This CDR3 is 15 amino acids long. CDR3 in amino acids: CASSTLGDRDYGYTF. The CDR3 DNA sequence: TGTGCCAGCAGCACTCTAGGGGACAGGGATTATGGCTACACCTTC.

DNA for the CDR3: TGTGCCAGCAGCTGTACTAGCGGAAACTACGAGCAGTACTTC. Translation: CASSCTSGNYEQYF. The chain uses TRBV7-2 and TRBJ2-4, with TRBD2 matching 8 bases. The J call may be incorrect, as the DNA end agrees better with TRBJ2-7. Germline V gene data show CDR1 as SGHTA and CDR2 as FQGNSA. The CDR3 extends over 14 amino acids.

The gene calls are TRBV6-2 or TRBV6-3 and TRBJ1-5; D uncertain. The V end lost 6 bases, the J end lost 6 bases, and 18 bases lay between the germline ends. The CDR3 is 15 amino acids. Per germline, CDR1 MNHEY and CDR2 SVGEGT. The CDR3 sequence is CASSLRKGLFQPQHF. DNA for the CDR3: TGTGCCAGCAGCCTAAGGAAAGGGTTGTTTCAGCCCCAGCATTTT.

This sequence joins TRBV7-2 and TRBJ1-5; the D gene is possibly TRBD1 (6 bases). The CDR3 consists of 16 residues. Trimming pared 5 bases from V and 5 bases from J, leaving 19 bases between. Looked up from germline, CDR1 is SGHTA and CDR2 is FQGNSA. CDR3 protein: CASSPLQGRAYQPQHF. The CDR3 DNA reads TGTGCCAGCAGCCCCTTACAGGGACGGGCATATCAGCCCCAGCATTTT.

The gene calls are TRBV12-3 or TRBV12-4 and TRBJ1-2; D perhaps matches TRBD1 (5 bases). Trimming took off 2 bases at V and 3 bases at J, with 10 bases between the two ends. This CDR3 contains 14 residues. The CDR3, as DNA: TGTGCCAGCAGTTTACGGGGGAGGCACTATGGCTACACCTTC. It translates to CASSLRGRHYGYTF.

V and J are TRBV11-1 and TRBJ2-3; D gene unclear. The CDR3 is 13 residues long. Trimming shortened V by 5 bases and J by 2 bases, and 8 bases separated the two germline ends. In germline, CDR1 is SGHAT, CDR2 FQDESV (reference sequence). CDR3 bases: TGTGCCAGCAGCGTGGAAATCACAGATACGCAGTATTTT. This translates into CASSVEITDTQYF.

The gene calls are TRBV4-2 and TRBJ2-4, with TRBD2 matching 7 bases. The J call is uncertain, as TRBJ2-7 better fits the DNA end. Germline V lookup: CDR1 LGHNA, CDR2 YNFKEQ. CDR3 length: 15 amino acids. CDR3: CASSPGWAGAGEQYF. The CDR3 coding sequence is TGTGCCAGCAGCCCAGGGTGGGCGGGAGCAGGCGAGCAGTACTTC.

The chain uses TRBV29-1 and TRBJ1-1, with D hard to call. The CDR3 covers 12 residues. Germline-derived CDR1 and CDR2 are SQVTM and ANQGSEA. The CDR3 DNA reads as TGCACCGTCAGGATTATGAACACTGAAGCTTTCTTT. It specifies CTVRIMNTEAFF. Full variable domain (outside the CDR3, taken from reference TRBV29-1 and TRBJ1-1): SAVISQKPSRDICQRGTSLTIQCQVDSQVTMMFWYRQQPGQSLTLIATANQGSEATYESGFVIDKFPISRPNLTFSTLTVSNMSPEDSSIYLCTVRIMNTEAFFGQGTRLTVV.

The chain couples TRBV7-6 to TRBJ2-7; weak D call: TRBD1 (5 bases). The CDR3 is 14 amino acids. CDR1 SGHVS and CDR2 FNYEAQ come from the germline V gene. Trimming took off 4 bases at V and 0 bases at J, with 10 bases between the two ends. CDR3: CASSSQVGSYEQYF. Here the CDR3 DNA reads TGTGCCAGCAGCTCACAGGTCGGCTCCTACGAGCAGTACTTC.

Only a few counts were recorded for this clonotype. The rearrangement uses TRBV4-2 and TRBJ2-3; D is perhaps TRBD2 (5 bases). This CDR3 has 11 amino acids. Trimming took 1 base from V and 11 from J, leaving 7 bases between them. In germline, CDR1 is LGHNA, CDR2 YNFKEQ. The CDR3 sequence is CASSQGLQQYF. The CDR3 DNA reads TGTGCCAGCAGCCAAGGACTACAGCAGTATTTT.